A single sample is the source of the 8 T cell receptor beta chains below, sequenced in a study of cytomegalovirus exposure and HLA in healthy donors listed by TCRdb under 2017. Library method: the immunoSEQ multiplex PCR assay. The multiplex PCR relied on a mix of 60 forward primers for TCR Vbeta segments and 13 reverse primers for TCR Jbeta segments. Drawn from immuneACCESS, this table holds only the in-frame rearrangements with V and J called that TCRdb kept. Clones are partly lost; checked studies trace under half to an unresolved V gene and leave the rest unexplained. The sample profile shows tens of thousands of clones; under 80% of them were found once. The top ten hold roughly 4.9% of the sample. The sequencing sample was made of PBMCs. Receptors were obtained from a man aged 55 to 70 in good health and CMV-seropositive.

The chain combines TRBV18 with TRBJ1-1, with D perhaps TRBD1 (5 bases). The CDR3 extends over 14 amino acids. Germline V gene lookup returns CDR1 KGHSH and CDR2 LQKENI. V lost 3 bases and J lost 6, with 14 bases in between. The CDR3 here is CASSPDGGVPEAFF. The DNA for the CDR3 is TGTGCCAGCTCACCGGACGGAGGGGTCCCTGAAGCTTTCTTT.

This clone was seen a single time. The chain employs TRBV7-2 and TRBJ2-2; possible D gene TRBD2, 5 bases. CDR1 and CDR2 from the germline V gene are SGHTA and FQGNSA. The V end was cut by 11 bases, the J end by 3 bases, with 19 bases between. The CDR3 length is 15 residues. The CDR3 sequence is CAGGWAIGDTGELFF. In DNA, the CDR3 is TGTGCCGGAGGATGGGCGATCGGAGACACCGGGGAGCTGTTTTTT.

This clone showed up just a few times. The rearrangement links TRBV4-2 to TRBJ1-3; D uncertain. Trimming stripped 2 bases from V and 0 bases from J, with 14 bases between. This CDR3 has 17 residues. Germline V gene sequence: CDR1 LGHNA, CDR2 YNFKEQ. CDR3 sequence reads: CASSQPGLLSSGNTIYF. As DNA, the CDR3 is TGTGCCAGCAGCCAACCTGGACTCCTGAGCTCTGGAAACACCATATATTTT.

This rearrangement joins TRBV7-8 to TRBJ2-1; D is perhaps TRBD1 (5 bases). V lost 1 base and J 9 bases, leaving 13 bases between the germline ends. This CDR3 is built from 14 residues. In germline, CDR1 is SGHVS, CDR2 FQNEAQ. This CDR3 reads CASSLVGTTGEQFF. The CDR3, as DNA: TGTGCCAGCAGCTTAGTTGGCACTACAGGTGAGCAGTTCTTC.

The gene calls are TRBV28 and TRBJ2-2; D is ambiguous. The CDR3 sequence is 13 residues long. V lost 5 bases and J 4 bases, leaving 8 bases between the germline ends. Germline assignment: CDR1 MDHEN and CDR2 SYDVKM. The DNA of the CDR3 is TGTGCCAGCAGTGTTCCTTCCACCGGGGAGCTGTTTTTT. Amino acids: CASSVPSTGELFF.

The genes are TRBV6-5 and TRBJ1-2; weak D call: TRBD1 (6 bases). The CDR3 length is 13 residues. The V gene lost 2 bases and the J gene lost 6 bases, with 10 bases spanning the gap. Germline CDR1 reads MNHEY; CDR2 reads SVGAGI. CDR3 amino acids: CASSYTGNDGYTF. The CDR3 nucleotides read TGTGCCAGCAGTTACACAGGGAATGATGGCTACACCTTC.

The rearrangement links TRBV6-5 to TRBJ2-1; D is perhaps TRBD1 (7 bases). CDR1 and CDR2 (germline): MNHEY, SVGAGI. V shed 8 bases and J shed 7 bases, with 18 bases lying between them. The CDR3 is 14 residues long. CDR3 in DNA: TGTGCCAGCCTCAGGTGGCAGGGGGGAAATGAGCAGTTCTTC. Translation gives CASLRWQGGNEQFF.

This clone was seen only once. The V and J genes are TRBV11-2 and TRBJ1-2, with TRBD1 matching over 8 bases. The CDR3 extends over 13 amino acids. Germline V gene data show CDR1 as SGHAT and CDR2 as FQNNGV. The V and J ends lost 6 bases and 8 bases, in that order; junction bases with no gene match: 8. CDR3 in amino acids: CASRTGGWEGYTF. DNA for the CDR3: TGTGCCAGCAGAACAGGGGGATGGGAAGGCTACACCTTC.